This TCR beta chain appears in the sequencing data of a study of blood T cell repertoires in COVID-19. About the study: Donors in the United States, Italy and Spain gave samples during acute or convalescent COVID-19.

CDR1 SNHLY and CDR2 FYNNEI come from the germline V gene. Trimming cost V 1 base and J 2 bases; bases outside gene matches: 6. The CDR3 runs to 17 residues. Sequencing was performed with immunoSEQ multiplex PCR; in TCRdb, only in-frame clones are kept and a portion is missing. There are some 200,000 clones in the sample; approximately 84% occur only once, and roughly 7% lies in the top ten. The receptor comes from a man between 40 and 49 years old who had recovered from COVID-19. Sample: PBMCs or T cells enriched from blood (not recorded which). The chain recombines TRBV2 with TRBJ2-5, with 11 bases matching TRBD2. CDR3 sequence: CASSEVFLAGGQETQYF. The CDR3 DNA sequence: TGTGCCAGCAGTGAAGTATTTCTAGCGGGGGGACAAGAGACCCAGTACTTC.